One and the same sample provided the 11 T cell receptor beta chains below, sequenced in a study of T cells in Graves' hyperthyroidism and ophthalmopathy. TCR beta CDR3 sequences were amplified from RNA transcripts. The HTBI primer set was used in a first-round RT-PCR of the TCR CDR3. TCRdb reprocessed the multiplex PCR reads with MiXCR, giving one entry per CDR3 protein. The repertoire holds 480,000 or so distinct CDR3 sequences, with 40% to 55% as singletons. Specimen: peripheral blood or thyroid tissue (not recorded which). All receptors derive from an adult woman with Graves' disease, either hyperthyroidism or ophthalmopathy (not recorded which).

The V gene is TRBV10-3, the J gene TRBJ2-3; perhaps TRBD2 as D (6 bases). The V gene's germline CDR1 is ENHRY and CDR2 SYGVKD. This CDR3 is 14 amino acids long. The ends were cut back, 10 bases at V and 3 bases at J, with 17 bases in the middle. CDR3 bases: TGTGCCAGCCGCCTTCAAGCGGGTACAGATACGCAGTATTTT. Residues: CASRLQAGTDTQYF.

As regards this clonotype: It may be a read error: a sequence one base away is much more abundant. The final CDR3 position lacks the conserved phenylalanine or tryptophan, pointing to a likely read error. The chain recombines TRBV6-4 with TRBJ1-2; D not resolved. Trimming pared 5 bases from V and 4 bases from J, leaving 14 bases between. The CDR3 covers 14 residues. CDR1 and CDR2 (germline): MRHNA, SNTAGT. In DNA form, the CDR3 reads TGTGCCAGCAGTTACTACATGGGTCCCTATGGCTACACCTCC. Amino acids: CASSYYMGPYGYTS.

This clonotype was recorded many times. DNA of the CDR3: TGTGCCAGTAGCTACAGGGAATCAGCGGGCTACACCTTC. Translating it yields CASSYRESAGYTF. The chain is built from TRBV19 and TRBJ1-2, with D tentatively TRBD1 (6 bases). The CDR3 has 13 residues. Germline V CDR1 and CDR2: LNHDA, SQIVND (reference sequence). V was pared by 6 bases and J by 8 bases, with 16 bases between.

The chain combines TRBV15 with TRBJ1-5; D perhaps matches TRBD1 (5 bases). Trimming left V 5 bases short and J 11 bases short, with 22 bases between. Germline values: CDR1 LNHNV, CDR2 YYDKDF (reference sequence). This CDR3 is built from 15 residues. CDR3 DNA sequence: TGTGCCACCAGCCGAGCGGGAGGGACCCAAGAGACCCAGCATTTT. It encodes CATSRAGGTQETQHF.

A remark on this clonotype: One base away lies a much larger clone, so this may be a sequencing read error. The gene calls are TRBV24-1 and TRBJ2-5, with 8 bases identical to TRBD2. The CDR3 consists of 16 residues. Germline loops: CDR1 KGHDR, CDR2 SFDVKD. J lost 0 bases, V lost 5 bases, and 7 bases had no gene match. The CDR3 region has the DNA TGTGCCACCAGTGGCGTTAGCGGGACGTACCAAGAGACCCAGTACTTC. This codes for CATSGVSGTYQETQYF.

The chain employs TRBV7-9 and TRBJ2-7, with 8 bases matching TRBD2. V lost 0 bases and J lost 4; bases outside the gene matches: 11. CDR3 length equals 17 residues. CDR1 and CDR2 (germline): SEHNR, FQNEAQ (reference sequence). The CDR3 DNA follows: TGTGCCAGCAGCTTAGCGCTAGGGCTGCGGGGGGCGTACGAGCAGTACTTC. Translation gives CASSLALGLRGAYEQYF.

This chain uses TRBV20-1 with TRBJ2-5; D is unclear. This CDR3 is built from 14 residues. Trimming shortened V by 6 bases and J by 2 bases, and 16 bases separated the two germline ends. CDR1 is DFQATT and CDR2 is SNEGSKA in the germline V gene (reference sequence). In DNA form, the CDR3 reads TGCAGTGCGAAAGGCCAACAGTTACAAGAGACCCAGTACTTC. Translated: CSAKGQQLQETQYF.

About this clonotype itself: Since the CDR3 does not end with the conserved phenylalanine or tryptophan, this likely comes from a read error. CDR3 nucleotide sequence: TGTGCCACCAATACACTAGCGGGAGTCTCCGGGGAGCTGTTTCTT. Amino acids: CATNTLAGVSGELFL. The chain employs TRBV24-1 and TRBJ2-2, with 11 bases that match TRBD2. The germline gives CDR1 KGHDR, CDR2 SFDVKD. The CDR3 sequence is 15 residues long. The V segment lost 8 bases and the J segment 6 bases; nucleotides outside the gene matches: 7.

V gene TRBV11-2 combines with J gene TRBJ2-7; D is perhaps TRBD1 or TRBD2 (5 bases each). Germline values: CDR1 SGHAT, CDR2 FQNNGV. The length of the CDR3 is 14 residues. V was clipped by 6 bases and J by 3 bases, with 15 bases between them. This CDR3 is CASRGRGRNYEQYF. CDR3 bases: TGTGCCAGCAGGGGTCGGGGCAGGAACTACGAGCAGTACTTC.

The CDR3, as DNA: TGTGCCAGCAGCTCGTCTAGCGGGAGAGGAGAGACCCAGTACTTC. This sequence encodes CASSSSSGRGETQYF. This chain uses TRBV7-9 with TRBJ2-5, with 10 bases fitting TRBD2. The germline V gene has CDR1 SEHNR and CDR2 FQNEAQ (reference sequence). J gave up 4 bases and V 4 bases, and 6 bases lay outside the gene matches. This CDR3 is 15 amino acids long.

This clonotype has at least ten counts. This rearrangement joins TRBV6-2 or TRBV6-3 to TRBJ1-5; D may be TRBD1 (5 bases). This CDR3 contains 14 residues. CDR1 is MNHEY, CDR2 SVGEGT, per germline. V lost 4 bases and J 6 bases, leaving 13 bases between the germline ends. The CDR3 DNA follows: TGTGCCAGCAGTTCGGCAGGGATTGGTCAGCCCCAGCATTTT. Its protein product is CASSSAGIGQPQHF.